The 28 T cell receptor beta chains below all came from one sample that was sequenced in a study of type 1 regulatory T cells. Notes on the study in general: Tr1 cells had a more restricted TCR repertoire than non-Tr1 cells.

What these receptors recognize is not known. One entry per CDR3 protein results from TCRdb running MiXCR on the reads. The data contain around 64,000 distinct CDR3 sequences, around 21% of them singletons. Sequencing was done on a sample of cultured type 1 regulatory T (Tr1) cells, either the whole culture or a sorted fraction (not recorded which). The receptors stem from a human donor in good health.

DNA of the CDR3: TGTGCCAGCAGCGTCCTCTCCAGCACAGATACGCAGTATTTT. This encodes CASSVLSSTDTQYF. The V and J genes are TRBV9 and TRBJ2-3; D gene uncertain. The CDR3 runs 14 residues. Germline V gene sequence: CDR1 SGDLS, CDR2 YYNGEE. V was pared by 2 bases and J by 0 bases, with 7 bases between.

The genes are TRBV5-1 and TRBJ2-5, with TRBD2 matching over 9 bases. J lost 2 bases, V lost 4 bases, and 9 bases had no gene match. The CDR3 is 16 residues long. Germline CDR1 and CDR2: SGHRS and YFSETQ. The CDR3 nucleotides read TGCGCCAGCAGCCCGATACTAGCGGGCCAGCAAGAGACCCAGTACTTC. Its translation: CASSPILAGQQETQYF.

This clonotype occurred many times. The chain uses TRBV12-3 or TRBV12-4 and TRBJ2-7, with TRBD2 matching 8 bases. V was pared by 6 bases and J by 0 bases, with 4 bases of the junction left unmatched. This CDR3 comprises 14 residues. The CDR3 DNA sequence: TGTGCCAGCAGAACTAGCGGTGGCTCCTACGAGCAGTACTTC. Protein product: CASRTSGGSYEQYF.

This clonotype has a handful of counts. The genes are TRBV7-9 and TRBJ2-3; the match to TRBD2 covers 8 bases. The ends lost 5 bases at V and 2 bases at J; junction bases unmatched: 3. The germline V gene encodes CDR1 SEHNR and CDR2 FQNEAQ (reference sequence). The CDR3 loop spans 14 amino acids. The CDR3 is CASSPGLATDTQYF. For the CDR3, the DNA is TGTGCCAGCAGCCCCGGACTAGCCACAGATACGCAGTATTTT.

This rearrangement joins TRBV18 to TRBJ1-1; D is ambiguous. V shed 3 bases and J shed 4 bases, with 15 bases lying between them. From germline, CDR1 is KGHSH and CDR2 LQKENI. The CDR3 consists of 15 residues. The CDR3 nucleotides read TGTGCCAGCTCACCCTTGGAAAAAGGGTCCACTGAAGCTTTCTTT. This gives the protein CASSPLEKGSTEAFF. Full variable domain (remainder filled in from reference TRBV18 and TRBJ1-1): NAGVMQNPRHLVRRRGQEARLRCSPMKGHSHVYWYRQLPEEGLKFMVYLQKENIIDESGMPKERFSAEFPKEGPSILRIQQVVRGDSAAYFCASSPLEKGSTEAFFGQGTRLTVV.

This clonotype was observed a few times. The chain is built from TRBV10-3 and TRBJ2-4; 7 bases map to TRBD1. The CDR3 spans 12 residues. V dropped 6 bases and J dropped 9; count of bases not matched to a gene: 5. Germline CDR1 is ENHRY and CDR2 is SYGVKD. CDR3 sequence reads: CAISDRVGIQYF. CDR3 DNA sequence: TGTGCCATCAGCGACAGGGTCGGCATTCAGTACTTC.

In this sample, this clonotype turned up a few times. The genes are TRBV20-1 and TRBJ2-2; D may be TRBD2 (5 bases). Looked up from germline, CDR1 is DFQATT and CDR2 is SNEGSKA (reference sequence). This CDR3 has 12 amino acids. Deletions cut 5 bases from V and 3 bases from J, with 7 bases between. As DNA, the CDR3 is TGCAGTGCTGGACTGCACACCGGGGAGCTGTTTTTT. Translating gives CSAGLHTGELFF.

In its sample, this clonotype was seen once. Possible read error: a much larger clone is one base away. V usage is TRBV29-1 and J usage is TRBJ2-7, with D possibly TRBD2 on 6 matching bases. The CDR3 runs to 14 residues. Germline values: CDR1 SQVTM, CDR2 ANQGSEA. With 5 bases removed from V and 8 bases from J, the gap between germline ends came to 22 bases. The chain's CDR3 is CSVTSTSYPLKQYF. The CDR3 nucleotides read TGCAGCGTTACCTCGACTAGTTACCCTCTCAAGCAGTACTTC.

This clonotype was counted only a few times. The J gene is TRBJ2-1, the V gene TRBV14; 8 bases are shared with TRBD2. V shed 0 bases, J shed 6 bases, and the junction held 7 bases outside the gene matches. The CDR3 contains 16 residues. The germline V gene has CDR1 SGHDN and CDR2 FVKESK. CDR3 residues: CASSQDIMLAGNEQFF. DNA of the CDR3: TGTGCCAGCAGCCAAGATATTATGCTAGCGGGCAATGAGCAGTTCTTC.

The CDR3 DNA sequence: TGCGCCAGCAGGATCGGACAGGGGAACACTGAAGCTTTCTTT. It translates to CASRIGQGNTEAFF. The chain combines TRBV10-2 with TRBJ1-1; 8 nucleotides align to TRBD1. The CDR3 is made up of 14 amino acids. Per the germline V gene, CDR1 is WSHSY and CDR2 is SAAADI. V dropped 6 bases and J dropped 1; count of bases not matched to a gene: 4.

This clonotype was counted many times. V and J are TRBV20-1 and TRBJ2-1; maybe TRBD2 (6 bases). V lost 5 bases to trimming and J lost 7 bases, with 15 bases between them. The CDR3 runs to 13 residues. Per the germline V gene, CDR1 is DFQATT and CDR2 is SNEGSKA (reference sequence). The chain's CDR3 is CSAFYPGRNEQFF. For the CDR3, the DNA is TGCAGTGCTTTCTACCCAGGGAGGAATGAGCAGTTCTTC.

The chain is built from TRBV29-1 and TRBJ2-5; D might be TRBD1 or TRBD2, each matching 5 bases. This CDR3 is 14 amino acids long. The germline gives CDR1 SQVTM, CDR2 ANQGSEA. Trimming cost V 4 bases and J 4 bases, with 16 bases left between them. CDR3 sequence reads: CSVAVGVAGETQYF. The CDR3 nucleotides read TGCAGCGTTGCTGTAGGGGTCGCGGGAGAGACCCAGTACTTC.

This clonotype was recorded a few times. This chain joins TRBV11-2 and TRBJ2-3; 12 bases agree with TRBD2. Germline CDR1 is SGHAT and CDR2 is FQNNGV. The CDR3 is made up of 16 amino acids. V shed 4 bases, J shed 5 bases, and the junction held 7 bases outside the gene matches. The CDR3 reads CASSSRLAGVEDTQYF. In nucleotides, the CDR3 is TGTGCCAGCAGCTCCCGACTAGCGGGAGTTGAAGATACGCAGTATTTT. The whole variable domain, remainder taken from reference TRBV11-2 and TRBJ2-3, is EAGVAQSPRYKIIEKRQSVAFWCNPISGHATLYWYQQILGQGPKLLIQFQNNGVVDDSQLPKDRFSAERLKGVDSTLKIQPAKLEDSAVYLCASSSRLAGVEDTQYFGPGTRLTVL.

This clonotype was seen a handful of times. This chain uses TRBV20-1 with TRBJ1-3; D remains unclear. V was shortened by 3 bases and J by 0 bases, with 12 bases between the two germline ends. The CDR3 has 15 amino acids. Germline V CDR1 and CDR2: DFQATT, SNEGSKA (reference sequence). DNA for the CDR3: TGCAGTGCTAGGGTGGTCGGGTCCTCTGGAAACACCATATATTTT. Protein product: CSARVVGSSGNTIYF.

This clonotype turned up a few times. This rearrangement joins TRBV9 to TRBJ1-1; unclear D gene. Germline V CDR1 and CDR2: SGDLS, YYNGEE. Between the trimmed V and J ends, which lost 0 bases and 12 bases, there was a span of 9 bases. There are 11 residues in the CDR3. For the CDR3, the DNA is TGTGCCAGCAGCGTAGTTCAGGTCACTTTCTTT. Its translation: CASSVVQVTFF.

This clonotype was seen a handful of times. The chain combines TRBV6-1 with TRBJ2-7, with 14 bases that match TRBD2. The V and J ends lost 9 bases and 12 bases, in that order; junction bases with no gene match: 7. CDR3 length: 12 amino acids. Germline CDR1 and CDR2: MNHNS and SASEGT. The CDR3 sequence is CASGLAGGKWYF. CDR3 DNA: TGTGCCAGTGGACTAGCGGGAGGAAAGTGGTACTTC.

The chain recombines TRBV30 with TRBJ2-7, with D perhaps matching TRBD2 (6 bases). The CDR3 loop spans 13 amino acids. From germline, CDR1 is GTSNPN and CDR2 SVGIG (reference sequence). The CDR3 region has the DNA TGTGCTTCCGTGGCGGCTTCGGGGGTAGAGCAGTACTTC. Translating gives CASVAASGVEQYF.

The J gene is TRBJ1-1, the V gene TRBV3-1; the D is unclear. The germline V gene encodes CDR1 LGHDT and CDR2 YNNKEL (reference sequence). The germline V and J ends were trimmed by 5 bases and 1 base, with 2 bases remaining between them. The CDR3 totals 11 residues. CDR3 loop: CASSWNTEAFF. CDR3 in DNA: TGTGCCAGCAGCTGGAACACTGAAGCTTTCTTT.

This chain links TRBV5-6 with TRBJ2-6; 8 bases match TRBD1. Germline CDR1 is SGHDT and CDR2 is YYEEEE. CDR3 length: 16 residues. Losses at the gene ends were 6 bases for V and 5 bases for J; bases not matched to a gene: 10. CDR3: CASNTRGLKRANVLTF. The CDR3 bases are TGTGCCAGCAACACCAGGGGGCTCAAGAGGGCCAACGTCCTGACTTTC.

V gene TRBV12-3 or TRBV12-4 combines with J gene TRBJ1-5; D is unresolved. The V end lost 6 bases, the J end lost 3 bases, and 12 bases lay between the germline ends. CDR3 length equals 14 residues. The CDR3 coding sequence is TGTGCCAGCAGCACCGGACGGCACAATCAGCCCCAGCATTTT. Translation: CASSTGRHNQPQHF.

This clonotype appeared a few times. The genes are TRBV20-1 and TRBJ1-2; 7 nucleotides agree with TRBD1. From germline, CDR1 is DFQATT and CDR2 SNEGSKA (reference sequence). The CDR3 is 13 residues long. V gave up 4 bases and J gave up 8 bases; unmatched junction bases: 10. CDR3 sequence: CSAKNRGPVGYTF. Here the CDR3 DNA reads TGCAGTGCTAAGAATAGGGGGCCGGTCGGCTACACCTTC.

Written as DNA, the CDR3 is TGCGCCAGCAGCTCGATAGCGACAGGGCGGATCTATGGCTACACCTTC. Protein product: CASSSIATGRIYGYTF. This chain uses TRBV5-1 with TRBJ1-2, with 7 bases identical to TRBD1. CDR1 is SGHRS, CDR2 YFSETQ, per germline. This CDR3 contains 16 residues. The trim removed 3 bases at V and 4 bases at J, leaving 12 bases unmatched.

This clonotype was observed at least ten times. The chain has TRBV12-3 or TRBV12-4 and TRBJ1-5; no clear D. V lost 1 base and J lost 2, with 9 bases in between. The CDR3 has 15 residues. Here the CDR3 DNA reads TGTGCCAGCAGTTTAGTTGGGAGGGGCAATCAGCCCCAGCATTTT. Translated, it gives CASSLVGRGNQPQHF.

This chain uses TRBV11-2 with TRBJ2-1; D is possibly TRBD2 (5 bases). Looked up from germline, CDR1 is SGHAT and CDR2 is FQNNGV. CDR3 size: 13 residues. V lost 0 bases, J lost 9 bases, and 9 bases lay in between. The CDR3 DNA is TGTGCCAGCAGCTTAGAGGGCCGGGGTGAGCAGTTCTTC. As protein: CASSLEGRGEQFF.

This clonotype was observed a handful of times. At one of its ends the junction is not consistent with the germline gene, which may arise from a read error. The genes are TRBV20-1 and TRBJ2-7; D is unresolved. CDR1 is DFQATT, CDR2 SNEGSKA, per germline (reference sequence). The CDR3 has 13 amino acids. CDR3 protein: CSARAIGSTAINF. The CDR3 region has the DNA TGCAGTGCTAGAGCAATTGGAAGCACAGCGATTAACTTC.

J is TRBJ2-5 and V is TRBV3-1; D is unresolved. V was cut by 1 base and J by 5 bases, with 8 bases left in between. Germline CDR1 and CDR2: LGHDT and YNNKEL (reference sequence). The CDR3 has 13 amino acids. CDR3 region: CASSQAPAETQYF. The DNA for the CDR3 is TGTGCCAGCAGCCAAGCGCCTGCTGAGACCCAGTACTTC.

Comments on this clonotype: The junction differs from germline at one of its ends, possibly a read error. The CDR3 DNA is TGTGCCAGCAGTTTAATCGGACTAGCGGAAGAGATCCAGTACTTC. Translating gives CASSLIGLAEEIQYF. V and J are TRBV27 and TRBJ2-5; TRBD2 agrees at 10 bases. The germline V gene has CDR1 MNHEY and CDR2 SMNVEV (reference sequence). CDR3 length: 15 amino acids.

The sample holds a few counts of this clonotype. This chain connects TRBV18 to TRBJ2-3, with D maybe TRBD2 (6 bases). Trimming removed 5 bases from V and 2 bases from J, with 17 bases in between. Looked up from germline, CDR1 is KGHSH and CDR2 is LQKENI. The CDR3 has 16 amino acids. The DNA of the CDR3 is TGTGCCAGCTCATCCTTAGCGGCGCTGCTCACAGATACGCAGTATTTT. Protein product: CASSSLAALLTDTQYF.